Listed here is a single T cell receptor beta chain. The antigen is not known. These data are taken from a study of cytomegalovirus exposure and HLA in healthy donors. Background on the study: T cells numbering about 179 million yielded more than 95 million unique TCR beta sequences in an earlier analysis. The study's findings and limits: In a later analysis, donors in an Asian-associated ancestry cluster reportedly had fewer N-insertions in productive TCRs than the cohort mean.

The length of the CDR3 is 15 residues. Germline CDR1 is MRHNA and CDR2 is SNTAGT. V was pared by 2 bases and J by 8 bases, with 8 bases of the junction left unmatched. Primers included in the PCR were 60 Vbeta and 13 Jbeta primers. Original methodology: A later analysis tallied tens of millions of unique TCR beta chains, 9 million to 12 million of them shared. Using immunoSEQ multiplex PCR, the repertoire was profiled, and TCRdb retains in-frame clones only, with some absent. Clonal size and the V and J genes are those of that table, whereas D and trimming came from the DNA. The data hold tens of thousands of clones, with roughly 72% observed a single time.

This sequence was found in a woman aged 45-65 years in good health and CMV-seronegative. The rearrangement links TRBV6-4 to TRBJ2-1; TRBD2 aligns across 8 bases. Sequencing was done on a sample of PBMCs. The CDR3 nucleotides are TGTGCCAGCAGTGACAGAGTAGCGGGAAGCGATGAGCAGTTCTTC. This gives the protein CASSDRVAGSDEQFF.